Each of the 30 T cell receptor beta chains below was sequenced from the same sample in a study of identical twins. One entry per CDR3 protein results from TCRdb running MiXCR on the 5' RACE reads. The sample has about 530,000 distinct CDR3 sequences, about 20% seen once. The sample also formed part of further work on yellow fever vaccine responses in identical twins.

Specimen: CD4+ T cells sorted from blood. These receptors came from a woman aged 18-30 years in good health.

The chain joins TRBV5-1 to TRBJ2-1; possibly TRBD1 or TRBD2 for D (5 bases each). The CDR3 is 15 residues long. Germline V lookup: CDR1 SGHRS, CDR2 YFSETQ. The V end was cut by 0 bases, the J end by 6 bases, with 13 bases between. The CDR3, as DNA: TGCGCCAGCAGCTTGGCCAGGGCTGAGGGCAATGAGCAGTTCTTC. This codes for CASSLARAEGNEQFF.

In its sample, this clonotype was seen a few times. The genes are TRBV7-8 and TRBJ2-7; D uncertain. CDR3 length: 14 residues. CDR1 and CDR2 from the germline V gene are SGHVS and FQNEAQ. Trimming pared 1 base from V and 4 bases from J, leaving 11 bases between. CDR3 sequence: CASSLVSEKYEQYF. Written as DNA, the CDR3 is TGTGCCAGCAGCTTAGTAAGCGAGAAATACGAGCAGTACTTC.

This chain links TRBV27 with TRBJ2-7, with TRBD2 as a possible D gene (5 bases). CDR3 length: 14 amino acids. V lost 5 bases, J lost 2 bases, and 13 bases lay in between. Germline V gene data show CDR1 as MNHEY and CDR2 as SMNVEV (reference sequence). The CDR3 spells CASSPRRVPYEQYF. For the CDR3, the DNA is TGTGCCAGCAGTCCTCGGCGGGTCCCCTACGAGCAGTACTTC.

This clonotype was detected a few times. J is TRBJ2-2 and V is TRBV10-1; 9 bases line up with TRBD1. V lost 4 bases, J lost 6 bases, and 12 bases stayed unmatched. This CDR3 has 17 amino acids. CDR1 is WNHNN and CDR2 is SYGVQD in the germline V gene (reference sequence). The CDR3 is CASSVNRGQAGAGELFF. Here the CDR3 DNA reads TGCGCCAGCAGTGTCAACAGGGGGCAAGCCGGGGCCGGGGAGCTGTTTTTT.

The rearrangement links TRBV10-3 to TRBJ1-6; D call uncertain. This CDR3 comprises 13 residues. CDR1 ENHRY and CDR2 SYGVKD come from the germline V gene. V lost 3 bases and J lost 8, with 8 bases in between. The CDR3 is CAISDGRYSPLHF. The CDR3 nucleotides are TGTGCCATCAGTGACGGCCGGTATTCACCCCTCCACTTT.

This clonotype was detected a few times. In nucleotides, the CDR3 is TGTGCCAGCAGCGTACAGACTAGCGGGAAGACCGGGGAGCTGTTTTTT. This codes for CASSVQTSGKTGELFF. The chain links TRBV9 to TRBJ2-2; 11 nucleotides line up with TRBD2. The CDR3 totals 16 residues. Germline-derived CDR1 and CDR2 are SGDLS and YYNGEE. Trimming removed 1 base from V and 5 bases from J; junction bases left unmatched: 4.

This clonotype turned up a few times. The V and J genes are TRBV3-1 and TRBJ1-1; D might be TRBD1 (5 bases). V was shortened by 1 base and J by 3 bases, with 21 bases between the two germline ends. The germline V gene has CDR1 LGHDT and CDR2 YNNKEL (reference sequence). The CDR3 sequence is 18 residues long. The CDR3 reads CASSQGGLDIGGDTEAFF. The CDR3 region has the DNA TGTGCCAGCAGCCAAGGAGGGTTGGACATTGGAGGTGACACTGAAGCTTTCTTT.

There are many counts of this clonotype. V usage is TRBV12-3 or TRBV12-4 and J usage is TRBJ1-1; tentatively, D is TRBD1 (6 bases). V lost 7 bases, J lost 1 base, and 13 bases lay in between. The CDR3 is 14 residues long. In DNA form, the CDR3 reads TGTGCCAGCACCCTGACAGGATCGAACACTGAAGCTTTCTTT. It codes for CASTLTGSNTEAFF.

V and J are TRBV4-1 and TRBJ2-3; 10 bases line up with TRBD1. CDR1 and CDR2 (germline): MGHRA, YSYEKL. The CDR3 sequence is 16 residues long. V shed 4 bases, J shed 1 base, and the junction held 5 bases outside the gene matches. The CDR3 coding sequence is TGCGCCAGCAGCCTCCGACAGGGGGCCGGCACAGATACGCAGTATTTT. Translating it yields CASSLRQGAGTDTQYF.

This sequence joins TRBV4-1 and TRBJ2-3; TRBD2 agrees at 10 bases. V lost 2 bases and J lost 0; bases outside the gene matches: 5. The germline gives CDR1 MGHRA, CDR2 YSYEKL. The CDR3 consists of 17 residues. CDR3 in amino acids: CASSQPWTSGSTDTQYF. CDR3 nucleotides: TGCGCCAGCAGCCAACCTTGGACTAGCGGAAGCACAGATACGCAGTATTTT.

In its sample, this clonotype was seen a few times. CDR3 residues: CASSYKSSYNSPLHF. Here the CDR3 DNA reads TGCGCCAGCAGCTACAAGAGCTCCTATAATTCACCCCTCCACTTT. This chain uses TRBV5-1 with TRBJ1-6, with no clear D. From germline, CDR1 is SGHRS and CDR2 YFSETQ. This CDR3 spans 15 amino acids. Trimming left V 3 bases short and J 0 bases short, with 7 bases between.

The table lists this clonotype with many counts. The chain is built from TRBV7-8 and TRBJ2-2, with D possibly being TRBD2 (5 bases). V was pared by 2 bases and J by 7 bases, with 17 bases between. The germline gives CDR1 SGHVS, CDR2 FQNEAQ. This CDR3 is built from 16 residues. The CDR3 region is CASSLSRSTIGGELFF. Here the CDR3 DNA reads TGTGCCAGCAGCTTATCGAGGTCGACTATCGGCGGGGAGCTGTTTTTT.

This chain's CDR3 is CASSRSVYEQFF. The CDR3, as DNA: TGTGCCAGCAGCCGTAGCGTCTATGAGCAGTTCTTC. The chain couples TRBV3-1 to TRBJ2-1, with D possibly TRBD2 on 5 matching bases. CDR1 is LGHDT and CDR2 is YNNKEL in the germline V gene (reference sequence). The CDR3 is made up of 12 amino acids. Trimming pared 4 bases from V and 8 bases from J, leaving 9 bases between.

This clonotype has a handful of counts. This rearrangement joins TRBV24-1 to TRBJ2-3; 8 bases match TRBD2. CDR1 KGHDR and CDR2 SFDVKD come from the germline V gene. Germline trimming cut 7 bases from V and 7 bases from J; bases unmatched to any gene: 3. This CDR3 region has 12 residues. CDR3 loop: CATSLAGYTQYF. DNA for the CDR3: TGTGCCACCAGCCTAGCGGGTTATACGCAGTATTTT.

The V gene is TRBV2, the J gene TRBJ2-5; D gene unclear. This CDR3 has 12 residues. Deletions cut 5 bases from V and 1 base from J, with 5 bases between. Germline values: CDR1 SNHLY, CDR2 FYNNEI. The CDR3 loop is CASSLFQETQYF. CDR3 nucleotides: TGTGCCAGCAGTTTGTTCCAAGAGACCCAGTACTTC.

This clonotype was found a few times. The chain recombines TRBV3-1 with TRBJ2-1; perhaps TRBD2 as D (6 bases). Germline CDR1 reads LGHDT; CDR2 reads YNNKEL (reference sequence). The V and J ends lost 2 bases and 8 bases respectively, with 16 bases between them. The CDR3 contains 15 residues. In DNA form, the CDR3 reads TGTGCCAGCAGCCAATCGACTGCGGGGTTGGATGAGCAGTTCTTC. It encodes CASSQSTAGLDEQFF.

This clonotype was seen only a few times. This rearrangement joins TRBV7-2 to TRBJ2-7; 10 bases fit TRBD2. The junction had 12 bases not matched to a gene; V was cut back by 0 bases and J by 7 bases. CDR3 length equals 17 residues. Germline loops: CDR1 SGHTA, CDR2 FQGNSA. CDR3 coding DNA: TGTGCCAGCAGCTTAGCCCACGTAGGACTAGCGGTTGTGGAGCAGTACTTC. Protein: CASSLAHVGLAVVEQYF.

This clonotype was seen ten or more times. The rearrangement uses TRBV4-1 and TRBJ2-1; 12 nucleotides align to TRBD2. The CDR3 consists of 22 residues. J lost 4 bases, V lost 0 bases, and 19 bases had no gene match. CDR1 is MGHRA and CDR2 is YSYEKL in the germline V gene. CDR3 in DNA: TGCGCCAGCAGCCAAGATGGTTTGCGACTAGCGGGAGTGGGTGGTACTTACAATGAGCAGTTCTTC. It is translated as CASSQDGLRLAGVGGTYNEQFF.

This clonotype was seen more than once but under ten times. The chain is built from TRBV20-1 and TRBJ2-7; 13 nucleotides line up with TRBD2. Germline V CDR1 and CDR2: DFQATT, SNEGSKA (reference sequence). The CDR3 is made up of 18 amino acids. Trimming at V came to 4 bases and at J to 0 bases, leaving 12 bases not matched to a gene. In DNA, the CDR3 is TGCAGTGCTACCCGGACTAGCGGGAGCCTAAGGAGCTCCTACGAGCAGTACTTC. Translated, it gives CSATRTSGSLRSSYEQYF.

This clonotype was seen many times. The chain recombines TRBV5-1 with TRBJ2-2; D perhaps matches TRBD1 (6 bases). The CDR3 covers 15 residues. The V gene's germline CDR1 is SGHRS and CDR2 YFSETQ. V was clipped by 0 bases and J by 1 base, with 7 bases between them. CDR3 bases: TGCGCCAGCAGCTTGGGGACAGTGAACACCGGGGAGCTGTTTTTT. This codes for CASSLGTVNTGELFF.

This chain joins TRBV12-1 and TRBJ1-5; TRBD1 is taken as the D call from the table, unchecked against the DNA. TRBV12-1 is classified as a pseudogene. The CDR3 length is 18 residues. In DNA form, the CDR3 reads TGTGCCAGCAGCTCCCCCCCTACTTCGACTGTGGGGTATCAGCCCCAGCATTTT. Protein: CASSSPPTSTVGYQPQHF.

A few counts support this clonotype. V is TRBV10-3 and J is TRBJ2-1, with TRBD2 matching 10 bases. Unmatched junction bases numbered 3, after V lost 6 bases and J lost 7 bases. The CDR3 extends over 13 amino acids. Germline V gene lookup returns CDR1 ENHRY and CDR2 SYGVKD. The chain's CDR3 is CAIRTSGWNEQFF. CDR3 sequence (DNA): TGTGCCATCAGGACTAGCGGGTGGAATGAGCAGTTCTTC.

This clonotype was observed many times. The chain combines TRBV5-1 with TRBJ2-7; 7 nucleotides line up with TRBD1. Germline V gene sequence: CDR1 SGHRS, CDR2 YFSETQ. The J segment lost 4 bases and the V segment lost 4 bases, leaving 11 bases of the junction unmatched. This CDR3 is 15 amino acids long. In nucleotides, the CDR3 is TGCGCCAGCAGCCCAGACAGGGAAGGCGGATACGAGCAGTACTTC. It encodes CASSPDREGGYEQYF.

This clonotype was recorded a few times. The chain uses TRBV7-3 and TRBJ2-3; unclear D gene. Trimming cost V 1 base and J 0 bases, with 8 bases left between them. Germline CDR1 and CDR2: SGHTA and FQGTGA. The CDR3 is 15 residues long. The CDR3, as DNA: TGTGCCAGCAGCTTAAGCCACACTAGCACAGATACGCAGTATTTT. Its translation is CASSLSHTSTDTQYF.

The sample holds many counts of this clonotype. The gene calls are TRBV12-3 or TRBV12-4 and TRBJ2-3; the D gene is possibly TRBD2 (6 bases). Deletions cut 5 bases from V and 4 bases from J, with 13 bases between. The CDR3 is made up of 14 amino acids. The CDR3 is CASSPSGRSDTQYF. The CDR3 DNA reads TGTGCCAGCAGTCCGTCCGGGAGATCAGATACGCAGTATTTT.

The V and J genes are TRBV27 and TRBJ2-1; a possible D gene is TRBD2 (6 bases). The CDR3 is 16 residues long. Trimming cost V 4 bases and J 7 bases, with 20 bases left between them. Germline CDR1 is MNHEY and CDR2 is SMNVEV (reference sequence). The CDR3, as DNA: TGTGCCAGCAGTTCGCCTCTAGCGTCCCGAGGTAATGAGCAGTTCTTC. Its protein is CASSSPLASRGNEQFF.

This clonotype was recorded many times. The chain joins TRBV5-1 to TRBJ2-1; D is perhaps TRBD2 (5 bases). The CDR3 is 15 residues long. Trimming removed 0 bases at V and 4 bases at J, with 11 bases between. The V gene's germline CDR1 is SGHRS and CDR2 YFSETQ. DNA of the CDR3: TGCGCCAGCAGCTTGGGGCTAGCTTTTTACAATGAGCAGTTCTTC. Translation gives CASSLGLAFYNEQFF. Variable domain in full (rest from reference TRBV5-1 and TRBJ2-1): KAGVTQTPRYLIKTRGQQVTLSCSPISGHRSVSWYQQTPGQGLQFLFEYFSETQRNKGNFPGRFSGRQFSNSRSEMNVSTLELGDSALYLCASSLGLAFYNEQFFGPGTRLTVL.

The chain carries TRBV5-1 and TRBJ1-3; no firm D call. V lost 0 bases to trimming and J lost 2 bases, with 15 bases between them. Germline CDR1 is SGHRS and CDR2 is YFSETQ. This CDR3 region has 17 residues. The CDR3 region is CASSLAEWGGPGNTIYF. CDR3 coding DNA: TGCGCCAGCAGCTTGGCCGAATGGGGTGGTCCTGGAAACACCATATATTTT.

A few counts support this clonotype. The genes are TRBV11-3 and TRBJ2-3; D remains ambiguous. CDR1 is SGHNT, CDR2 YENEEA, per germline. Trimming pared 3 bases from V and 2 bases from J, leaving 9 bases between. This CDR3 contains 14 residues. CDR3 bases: TGTGCCAGCAGCTTCGGAGCTACCACAGATACGCAGTATTTT. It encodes CASSFGATTDTQYF.

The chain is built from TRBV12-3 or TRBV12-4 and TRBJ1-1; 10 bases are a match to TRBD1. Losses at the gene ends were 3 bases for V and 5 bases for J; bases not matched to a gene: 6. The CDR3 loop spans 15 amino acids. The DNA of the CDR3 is TGTGCCAGCAGTTTGGGGACAGGGGCGAGGACTGAAGCTTTCTTT. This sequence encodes CASSLGTGARTEAFF.